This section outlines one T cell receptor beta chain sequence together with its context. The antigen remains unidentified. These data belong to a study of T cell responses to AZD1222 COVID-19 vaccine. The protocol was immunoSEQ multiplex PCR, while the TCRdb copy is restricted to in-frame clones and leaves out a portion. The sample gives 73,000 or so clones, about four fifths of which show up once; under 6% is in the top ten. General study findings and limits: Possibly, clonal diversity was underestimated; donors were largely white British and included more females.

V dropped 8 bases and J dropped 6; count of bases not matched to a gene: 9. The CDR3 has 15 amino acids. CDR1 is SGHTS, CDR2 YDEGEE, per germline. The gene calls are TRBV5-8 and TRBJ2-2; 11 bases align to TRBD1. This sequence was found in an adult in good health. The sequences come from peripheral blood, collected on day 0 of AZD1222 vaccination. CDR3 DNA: TGTGCCAGTAGACCGGGACAGGGGGTCGCCGGGGAGCTGTTTTTT. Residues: CASRPGQGVAGELFF.